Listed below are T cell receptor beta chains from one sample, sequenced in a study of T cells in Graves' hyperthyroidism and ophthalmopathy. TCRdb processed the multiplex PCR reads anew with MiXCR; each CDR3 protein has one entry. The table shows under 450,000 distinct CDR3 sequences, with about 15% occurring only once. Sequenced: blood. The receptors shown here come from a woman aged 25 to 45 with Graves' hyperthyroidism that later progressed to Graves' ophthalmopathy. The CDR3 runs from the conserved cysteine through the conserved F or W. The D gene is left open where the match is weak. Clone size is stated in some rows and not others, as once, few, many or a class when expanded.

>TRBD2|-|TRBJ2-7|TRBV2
TGTGCCAGCAGCCAAGAGGTAGCGGGACGGGTCGAGCAGTACTTC
CASSQEVAGRVEQYF
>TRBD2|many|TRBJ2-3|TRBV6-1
TGTGCCAGCAGTGAAGCGGGACTAGCAGGCGCAGATACGCAGTATTTT
CASSEAGLAGADTQYF
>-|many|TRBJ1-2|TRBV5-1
TGCGCCAGCAGCCTCGACGGGACTAAGATGAGCTATGGCTACACCTTC
CASSLDGTKMSYGYTF
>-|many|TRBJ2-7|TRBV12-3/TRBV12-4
TGTGCCAGCAGGGGTGTTCGGGGGAGCTCCTACGAGCAGTACTTC
CASRGVRGSSYEQYF
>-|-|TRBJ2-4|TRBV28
TGTGCCAGCAGTCAGACAGACACGGCCAAAAACATTCAGTACTTC
CASSQTDTAKNIQYF
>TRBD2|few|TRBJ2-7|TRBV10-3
TGTGCCAACTCCCGGGGGGGTGACGAGCAGTACTTC
CANSRGGDEQYF
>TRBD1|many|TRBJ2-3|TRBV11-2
TGTGCCAGCAGCTTAGAAACCGGGACAGGGGGCACAGATACGCAGTATTTT
CASSLETGTGGTDTQYF
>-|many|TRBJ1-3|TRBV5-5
TGTGCCAGCAGCCAACAATGGAACACCATATATTTT
CASSQQWNTIYF
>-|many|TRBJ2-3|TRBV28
TGTGCCAGCAGTAACTATGACGGCGAAAACACAGATACGCAGTATTTT
CASSNYDGENTDTQYF
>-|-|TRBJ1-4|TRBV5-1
TGCGCCAGCAGCTTGACGTCGGCAGGGGAAAAACTGTTTTTT
CASSLTSAGEKLFF
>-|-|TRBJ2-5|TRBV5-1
TGCGCCAGCAGCTTGTGGACAGCGGAGACCCAGTACTTC
CASSLWTAETQYF
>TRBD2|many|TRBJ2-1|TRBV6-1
TGTGCCAGCTCGACTAGCGGGAGGGTAATGGGTGAGCAGTTCTTC
CASSTSGRVMGEQFF
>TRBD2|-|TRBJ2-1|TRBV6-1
TGTGCCAGCAGTCAGACCGGGACTACACCGTACAATGAGCAGTTCTTC
CASSQTGTTPYNEQFF
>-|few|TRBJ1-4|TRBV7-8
-
CASSFWPRWQGSEKLFF
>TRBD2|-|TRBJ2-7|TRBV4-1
TGCGCCAGCAGCCAAGCCCAGCGGGACGGTAGCGAGCAGTACTTC
CASSQAQRDGSEQYF
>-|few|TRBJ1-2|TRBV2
TGTGCCAGCAGAACGACAGCATTGTATGGCTACACCTTC
CASRTTALYGYTF
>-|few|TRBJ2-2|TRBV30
TGTGCCTGGAGTTTTTACAACACCGGGGAGCTGTTTTTT
CAWSFYNTGELFF
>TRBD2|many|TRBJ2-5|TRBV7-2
TGTGCCAGCAGCTTGGGACTAGCGGGGATCCAAGAGACCCAGTACTTC
CASSLGLAGIQETQYF
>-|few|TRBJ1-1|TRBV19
TGTGCCAGTAGTATTCTTGCAGCTGGGAACACTGAAGCTTTCTTT
CASSILAAGNTEAFF
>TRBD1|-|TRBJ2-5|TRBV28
TGTGCCAGCAGGGGGGGGACAGGGGGCGCACTCCAAGAGACCCAGTACTTC
CASRGGTGGALQETQYF
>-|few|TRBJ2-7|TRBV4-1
TGCGCCAGCAGCGGTCCGGGGTTCGAGCAGTACTTC
CASSGPGFEQYF
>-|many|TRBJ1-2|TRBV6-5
TGTGCCAGCAGTTACGATAAGCCAGGGAGAGTTAAGGGCTACACCTTC
CASSYDKPGRVKGYTF
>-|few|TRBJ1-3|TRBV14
TGTGCCAGCAGCCAATATGATACGGGAAACACCATATATTTT
CASSQYDTGNTIYF
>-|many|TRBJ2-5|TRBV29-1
TGCAGCGTTGACAGGGGGTTGTCAGCGGGAAGTGAGACCCAGTACTTC
CSVDRGLSAGSETQYF
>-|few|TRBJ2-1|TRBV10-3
TGTGCCATCAACGGGGGCGGGGATGAGCAGTTCTTC
CAINGGGDEQFF
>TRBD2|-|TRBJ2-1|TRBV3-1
TGTGCCAGCAGCCAGGTCCCGGGTGGGGGGAGCGGGGATGCCTCCTACAATGAGCAGTTCTTC
CASSQVPGGGSGDASYNEQFF
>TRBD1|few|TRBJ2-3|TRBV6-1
TGTGCCAGCAGTTACGGTACAGGGGGTCGGGATACGCAGTATTTT
CASSYGTGGRDTQYF
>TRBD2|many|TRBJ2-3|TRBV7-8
TGTGCCAGCAGCCCAGAACTAGCGGGAGAGGCCACAGATACGCAGTATTTT
CASSPELAGEATDTQYF
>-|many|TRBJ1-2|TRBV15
TGTGCCACCAGCGCCGATCGGCAGGGCTATGGCTACACCTTC
CATSADRQGYGYTF
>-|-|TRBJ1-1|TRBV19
TGTGCCAGTAGTATAGGTCGCAGTAACACTGAAGCTTTCTTT
CASSIGRSNTEAFF
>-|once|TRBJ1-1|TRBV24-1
TGTGCCACCAGTGCGGGGGGGAACACTGAAGCTTTCTTT
CATSAGGNTEAFF
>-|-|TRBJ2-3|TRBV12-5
TGTGCTAGGGGACCGACAGATACGCAGTATTTT
CARGPTDTQYF
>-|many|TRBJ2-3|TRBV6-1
TGTGCCAGCAGTGCTTCTCCCCCTTGGAGGGGGAGCACAGATACGCAGTATTTT
CASSASPPWRGSTDTQYF
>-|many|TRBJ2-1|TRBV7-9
TGTGCCAGCAGCTTAGACGGTCGGGGCAATGAGCAGTTCTTC
CASSLDGRGNEQFF
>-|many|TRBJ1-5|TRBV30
TGTGCCTGGAGTGATTTGGGGAGGAGCAATCAGCCCCAGCATTTT
CAWSDLGRSNQPQHF
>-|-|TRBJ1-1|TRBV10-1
TGCGCCAGAAGGGACATCGGTTACACTGAAGCTTTCTTT
CARRDIGYTEAFF
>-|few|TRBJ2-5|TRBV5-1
TGCGCCAGCAGCGAAGAGCAATCGGAGACCCAGTACTTC
CASSEEQSETQYF
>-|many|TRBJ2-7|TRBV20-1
TGCAGTGCCCTAAAAGGGGGCGGGAGGACCTACGAGCAGTACTTC
CSALKGGGRTYEQYF
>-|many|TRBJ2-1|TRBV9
TGTGCCAGCAGCCCGAGAAGCCATCATGAGCAGTTCTTC
CASSPRSHHEQFF